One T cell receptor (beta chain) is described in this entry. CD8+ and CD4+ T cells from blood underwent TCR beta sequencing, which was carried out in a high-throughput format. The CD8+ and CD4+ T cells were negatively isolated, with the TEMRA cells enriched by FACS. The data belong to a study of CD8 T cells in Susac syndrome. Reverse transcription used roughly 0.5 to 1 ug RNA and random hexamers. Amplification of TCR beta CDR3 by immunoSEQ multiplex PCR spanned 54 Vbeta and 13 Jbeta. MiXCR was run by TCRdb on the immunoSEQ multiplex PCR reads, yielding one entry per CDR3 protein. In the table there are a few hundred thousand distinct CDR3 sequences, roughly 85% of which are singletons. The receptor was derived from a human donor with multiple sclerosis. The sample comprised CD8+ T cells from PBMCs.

The CDR3 DNA follows: TGTGCCAGCAGCTCAAGCGGGAGGTTTTTAGATACGCAGTATTTT. It codes for CASSSSGRFLDTQYF. V gene TRBV7-9 combines with J gene TRBJ2-3, with TRBD2 matching over 9 bases. The ends lost 4 bases at V and 5 bases at J; junction bases unmatched: 7. Germline assignment: CDR1 SEHNR and CDR2 FQNEAQ (reference sequence). The CDR3 extends over 15 amino acids.